This T cell receptor (beta chain) was obtained from a study of cytotoxic CD8 clonotypes in ibrutinib-treated CLL. Using immunoSEQ multiplex PCR, the repertoire was profiled, and TCRdb retains in-frame clones only, with some absent. The repertoire holds 150,000 to 200,000 clones, with about 88% as singletons. This specimen was PBMCs, taken at disease progression, from a patient treated with ibrutinib. This clonotype originated in a human donor with chronic lymphocytic leukemia.

CDR3 amino acids: CSVDPTGEAMNTEAFF. The CDR3 bases are TGCAGCGTTGACCCCACCGGGGAAGCAATGAACACTGAAGCTTTCTTT. The chain recombines TRBV29-1 with TRBJ1-1; D gene ambiguous. CDR3 length: 16 residues. The V end lost 3 bases, the J end lost 0 bases, and 17 bases lay between the germline ends. CDR1 and CDR2 from the germline V gene are SQVTM and ANQGSEA.